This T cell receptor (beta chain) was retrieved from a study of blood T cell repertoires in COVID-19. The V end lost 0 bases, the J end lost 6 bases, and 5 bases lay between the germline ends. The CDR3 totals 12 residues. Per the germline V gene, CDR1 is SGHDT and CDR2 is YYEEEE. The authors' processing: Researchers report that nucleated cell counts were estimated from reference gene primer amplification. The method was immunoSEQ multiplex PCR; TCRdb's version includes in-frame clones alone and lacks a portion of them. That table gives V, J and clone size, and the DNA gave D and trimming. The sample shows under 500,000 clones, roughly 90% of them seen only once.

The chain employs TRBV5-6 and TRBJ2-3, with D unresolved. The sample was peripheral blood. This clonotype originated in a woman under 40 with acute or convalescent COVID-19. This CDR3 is CASSLAPDTQYF. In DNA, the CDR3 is TGTGCCAGCAGCTTGGCTCCGGATACGCAGTATTTT.